There are many counts of the clone carrying this T cell receptor (beta chain). Its specificity is not known. The time point: patch test 1, 2 weeks after DPC sensitization. Treatment reported: therapeutic diphenylcyclopropenone sensitization with weekly scalp DPC. During construction of the library, unique molecular identifiers were attached to individual cDNA molecules for quantitative, reproducible TCR counting. TCRdb independently ran MiXCR on the RACE reads; one entry per CDR3 protein. The data hold approximately 340,000 distinct CDR3 sequences, with approximately 6.3% observed a single time. These data come from a study of human T cells and chemical hapten exposure. Study information: Patients had diphenylcyclopropenone applied to the scalp weekly throughout the approximately 24-week study.

Study conclusions and caveats: Versus controls, significantly more large CDR3 similarity clusters arose from expanded TCRs. TCRs exceeding a frequency of 1 in 1000 stayed unchanged under DPC sensitization.

The TCR comes from a woman aged 18-29 years with alopecia areata. Some clones in this sample may be carry-over from other donors' samples. Sequencing used whole blood, obtained in connection with sensitization to the hapten diphenylcyclopropenone (DPC).

The CDR3 DNA reads as TGTGCCGCCCCAGGCGGGGGAGGGCCCACAGATACGCAGTATTTT. Translating gives CAAPGGGGPTDTQYF. The J gene is TRBJ2-3, the V gene TRBV13; TRBD2 matches at 7 bases. V lost 11 bases, J lost 2 bases, and 13 bases stayed unmatched. Germline CDR1 reads PRHDT; CDR2 reads FYEKMQ (reference sequence). CDR3 length equals 15 residues.